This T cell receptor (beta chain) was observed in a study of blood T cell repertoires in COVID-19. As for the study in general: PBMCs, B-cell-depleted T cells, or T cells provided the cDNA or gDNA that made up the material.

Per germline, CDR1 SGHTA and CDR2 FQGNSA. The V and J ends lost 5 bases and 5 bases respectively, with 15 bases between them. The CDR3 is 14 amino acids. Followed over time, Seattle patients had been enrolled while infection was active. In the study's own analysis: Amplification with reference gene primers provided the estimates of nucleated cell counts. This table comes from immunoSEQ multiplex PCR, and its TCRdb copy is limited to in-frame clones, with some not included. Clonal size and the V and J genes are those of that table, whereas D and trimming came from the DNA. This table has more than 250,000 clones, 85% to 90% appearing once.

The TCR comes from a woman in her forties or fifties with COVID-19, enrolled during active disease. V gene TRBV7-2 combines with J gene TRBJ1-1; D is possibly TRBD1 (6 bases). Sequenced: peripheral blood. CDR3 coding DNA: TGTGCCAGCAGCCAATACAGGGCGAGGACTGAAGCTTTCTTT. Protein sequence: CASSQYRARTEAFF.